This T cell receptor beta chain was captured by sequencing in a study of identical twins. This clonotype was recorded at least ten times. The antigen is not known. Study-level results: Insertion counts were lower in abundant cord blood beta clonotypes, a trend that memory repertoires did not show.

Germline CDR1 reads LGHDT; CDR2 reads YNNKEL (reference sequence). With 0 bases removed from V and 6 bases from J, the gap between germline ends came to 12 bases. This CDR3 is built from 15 residues. TCRdb independently ran MiXCR on the 5' RACE reads; one entry per CDR3 protein. The table has 150,000 or so distinct CDR3 sequences, under 4.5% seen once. The sample taken for sequencing was memory T cells sorted from blood. The chain links TRBV3-1 to TRBJ1-5; D remains ambiguous. The sequence was obtained from a man aged 18-30 years in good health. CDR3 region: CASSQDSRFVQPQHF. Here the CDR3 DNA reads TGTGCCAGCAGCCAAGATTCTCGGTTCGTTCAGCCCCAGCATTTT.